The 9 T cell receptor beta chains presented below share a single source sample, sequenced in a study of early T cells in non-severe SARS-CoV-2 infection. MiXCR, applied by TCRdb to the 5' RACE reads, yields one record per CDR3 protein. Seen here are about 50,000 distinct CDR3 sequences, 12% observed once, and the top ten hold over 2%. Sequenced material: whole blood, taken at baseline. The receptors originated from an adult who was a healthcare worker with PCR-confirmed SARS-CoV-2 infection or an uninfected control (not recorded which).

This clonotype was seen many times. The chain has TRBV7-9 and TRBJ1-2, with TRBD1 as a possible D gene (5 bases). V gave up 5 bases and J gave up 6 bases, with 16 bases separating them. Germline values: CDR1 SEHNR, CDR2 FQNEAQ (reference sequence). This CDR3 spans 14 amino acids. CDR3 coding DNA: TGTGCCAGCAGCGCCGGGGCCGAAAAGGATGGCTACACCTTC. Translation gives CASSAGAEKDGYTF.

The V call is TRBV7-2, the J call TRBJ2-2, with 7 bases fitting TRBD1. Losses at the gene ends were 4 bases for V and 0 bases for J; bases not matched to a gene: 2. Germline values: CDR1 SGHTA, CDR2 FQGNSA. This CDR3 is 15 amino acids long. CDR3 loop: CASSSDRANTGELFF. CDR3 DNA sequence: TGTGCCAGCAGCTCTGACAGGGCGAACACCGGGGAGCTGTTTTTT.

CDR3: CASSSLGGYDNTEAFF. CDR3 DNA sequence: TGTGCCAGCAGTTCCCTCGGCGGGTACGATAACACTGAAGCTTTCTTT. The J gene is TRBJ1-1, the V gene TRBV28; D ambiguous. CDR1 and CDR2 (germline): MDHEN, SYDVKM. This CDR3 comprises 16 residues. Trimming removed 4 bases from V and 2 bases from J, with 17 bases in between. Full variable domain (outside the CDR3, taken from reference TRBV28 and TRBJ1-1): DVKVTQSSRYLVKRTGEKVFLECVQDMDHENMFWYRQDPGLGLRLIYFSYDVKMKEKGDIPEGYSVSREKKERFSLILESASTNQTSMYLCASSSLGGYDNTEAFFGQGTRLTVV.

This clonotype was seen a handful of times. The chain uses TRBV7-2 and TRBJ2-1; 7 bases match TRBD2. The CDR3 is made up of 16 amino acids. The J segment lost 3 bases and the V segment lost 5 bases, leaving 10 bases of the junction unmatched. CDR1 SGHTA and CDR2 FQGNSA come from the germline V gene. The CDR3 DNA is TGTGCCAGCAGCCTCGGGGGGTCTGGGGTCTACAATGAGCAGTTCTTC. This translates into CASSLGGSGVYNEQFF.

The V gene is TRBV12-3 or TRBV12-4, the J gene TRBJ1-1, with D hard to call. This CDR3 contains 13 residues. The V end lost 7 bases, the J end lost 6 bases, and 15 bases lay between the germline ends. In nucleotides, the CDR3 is TGTGCCAGCACTACCTTCGAGGGCTCTGAAGCTTTCTTT. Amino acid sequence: CASTTFEGSEAFF.

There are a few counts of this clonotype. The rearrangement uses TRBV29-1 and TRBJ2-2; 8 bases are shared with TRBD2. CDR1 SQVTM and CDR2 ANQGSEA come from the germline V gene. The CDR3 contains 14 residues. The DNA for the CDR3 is TGCGGAGCGGGAGTGGGAGCGAACACCGGGGAGCTGTTTTTT. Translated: CGAGVGANTGELFF.

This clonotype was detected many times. This chain's CDR3 is CASSAGNTEAFF. DNA of the CDR3: TGTGCCAGCTCGGCAGGGAACACTGAAGCTTTCTTT. The chain joins TRBV7-3 to TRBJ1-1; D ambiguous. The CDR3 has 12 residues. V gave up 8 bases and J gave up 1 base, with 8 bases separating them. The germline gives CDR1 SGHTA, CDR2 FQGTGA. Drawing the rest from reference TRBV7-3 and TRBJ1-1, the complete variable domain is GAGVSQTPSNKVTEKGKYVELRCDPISGHTALYWYRQSLGQGPEFLIYFQGTGAADDSGLPNDRFFAVRPEGSVSTLKIQRTERGDSAVYLCASSAGNTEAFFGQGTRLTVV.

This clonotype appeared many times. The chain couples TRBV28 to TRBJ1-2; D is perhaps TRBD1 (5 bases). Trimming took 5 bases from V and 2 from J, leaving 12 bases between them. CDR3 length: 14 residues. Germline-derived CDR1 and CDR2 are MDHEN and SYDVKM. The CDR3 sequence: CASSPGHKNYGYTF. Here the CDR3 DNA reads TGTGCCAGCAGTCCCGGACACAAGAACTATGGCTACACCTTC.

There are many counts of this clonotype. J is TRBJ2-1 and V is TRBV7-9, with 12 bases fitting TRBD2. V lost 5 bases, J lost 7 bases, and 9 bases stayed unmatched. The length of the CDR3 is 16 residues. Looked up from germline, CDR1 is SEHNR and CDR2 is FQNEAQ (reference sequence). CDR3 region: CASSPRGLAGGNEQFF. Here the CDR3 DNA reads TGTGCCAGCAGCCCCCGGGGACTAGCGGGCGGGAATGAGCAGTTCTTC.